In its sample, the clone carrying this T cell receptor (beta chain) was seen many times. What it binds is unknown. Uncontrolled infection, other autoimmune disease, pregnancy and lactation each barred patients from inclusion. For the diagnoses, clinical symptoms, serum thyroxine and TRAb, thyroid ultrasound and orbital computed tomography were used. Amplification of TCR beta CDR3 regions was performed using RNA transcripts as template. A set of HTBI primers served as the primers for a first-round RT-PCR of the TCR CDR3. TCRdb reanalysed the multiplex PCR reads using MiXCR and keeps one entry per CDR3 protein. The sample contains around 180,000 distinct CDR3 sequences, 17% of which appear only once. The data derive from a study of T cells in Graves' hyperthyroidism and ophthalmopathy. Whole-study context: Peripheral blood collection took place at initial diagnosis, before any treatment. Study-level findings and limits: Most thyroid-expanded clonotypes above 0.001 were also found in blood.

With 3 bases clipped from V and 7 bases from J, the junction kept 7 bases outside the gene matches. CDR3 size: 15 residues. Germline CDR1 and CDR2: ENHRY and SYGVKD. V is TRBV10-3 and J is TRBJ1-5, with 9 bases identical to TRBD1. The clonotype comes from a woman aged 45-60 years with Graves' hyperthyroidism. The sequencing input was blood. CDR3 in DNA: TGTGCCATCAGTGACCTTGACAGGGGGGGACAGCCCCAGCATTTT. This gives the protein CAISDLDRGGQPQHF.